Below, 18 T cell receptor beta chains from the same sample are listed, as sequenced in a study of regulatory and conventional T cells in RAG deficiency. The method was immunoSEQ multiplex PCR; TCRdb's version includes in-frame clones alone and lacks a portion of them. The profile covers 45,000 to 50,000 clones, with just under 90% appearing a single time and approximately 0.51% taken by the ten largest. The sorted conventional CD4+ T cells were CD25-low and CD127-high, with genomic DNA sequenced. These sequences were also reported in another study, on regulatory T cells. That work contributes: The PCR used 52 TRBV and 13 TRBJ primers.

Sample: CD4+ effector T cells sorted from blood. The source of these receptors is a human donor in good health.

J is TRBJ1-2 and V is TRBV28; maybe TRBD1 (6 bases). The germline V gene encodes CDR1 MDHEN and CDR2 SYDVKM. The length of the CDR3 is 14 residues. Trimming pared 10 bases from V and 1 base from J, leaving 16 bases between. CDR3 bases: TGTGCCACGTCACCCGGGACATTTAACTATGGCTACACCTTC. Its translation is CATSPGTFNYGYTF.

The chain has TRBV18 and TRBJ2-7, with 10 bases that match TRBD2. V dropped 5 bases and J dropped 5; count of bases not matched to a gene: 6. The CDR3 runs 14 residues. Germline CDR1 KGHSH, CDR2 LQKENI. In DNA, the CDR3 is TGTGCCAGCTCAGGTAGGCTAGCGGGAGACGAGCAGTACTTC. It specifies CASSGRLAGDEQYF.

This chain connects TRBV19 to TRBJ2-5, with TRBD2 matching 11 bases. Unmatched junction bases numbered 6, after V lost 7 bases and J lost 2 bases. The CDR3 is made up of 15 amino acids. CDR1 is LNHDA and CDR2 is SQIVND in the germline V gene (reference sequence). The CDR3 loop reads CASTPRLAGQETQYF. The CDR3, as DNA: TGTGCCAGTACTCCCCGACTAGCGGGGCAAGAGACCCAGTACTTC. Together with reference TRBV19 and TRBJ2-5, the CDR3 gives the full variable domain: DGGITQSPKYLFRKEGQNVTLSCEQNLNHDAMYWYRQDPGQGLRLIYYSQIVNDFQKGDIAEGYSVSREKKESFPLTVTSAQKNPTAFYLCASTPRLAGQETQYFGPGTRLLVL.

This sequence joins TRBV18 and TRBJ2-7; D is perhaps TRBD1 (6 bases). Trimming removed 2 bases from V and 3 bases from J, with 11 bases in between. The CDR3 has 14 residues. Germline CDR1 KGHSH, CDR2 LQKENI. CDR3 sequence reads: CASSPDGQIYEQYF. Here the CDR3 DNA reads TGTGCCAGCTCACCAGACGGACAGATCTACGAGCAGTACTTC.

The CDR3 nucleotides are TGTGCCAGCAGCCAAGATCAGGGACTAGCGGGGCCCACAGATACGCAGTATTTT. Translated, it gives CASSQDQGLAGPTDTQYF. The rearrangement links TRBV4-2 to TRBJ2-3; 13 bases align to TRBD2. J was trimmed by 2 bases and V by 0 bases; bases with no gene match: 5. CDR1 is LGHNA, CDR2 YNFKEQ, per germline. The CDR3 runs 18 residues.

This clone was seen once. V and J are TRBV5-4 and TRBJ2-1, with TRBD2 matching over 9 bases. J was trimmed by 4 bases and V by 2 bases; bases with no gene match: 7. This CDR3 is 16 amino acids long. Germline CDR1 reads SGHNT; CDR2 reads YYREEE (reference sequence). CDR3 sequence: CASSFRVAGEYNEQFF. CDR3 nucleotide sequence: TGTGCCAGCAGCTTTAGGGTAGCGGGGGAGTACAATGAGCAGTTCTTC.

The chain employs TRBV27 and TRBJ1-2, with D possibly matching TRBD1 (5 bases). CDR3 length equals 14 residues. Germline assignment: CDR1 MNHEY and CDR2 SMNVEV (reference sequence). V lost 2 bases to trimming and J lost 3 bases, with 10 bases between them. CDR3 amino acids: CASSLDRGDYGYTF. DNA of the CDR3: TGTGCCAGCAGTTTAGACCGGGGGGACTATGGCTACACCTTC.

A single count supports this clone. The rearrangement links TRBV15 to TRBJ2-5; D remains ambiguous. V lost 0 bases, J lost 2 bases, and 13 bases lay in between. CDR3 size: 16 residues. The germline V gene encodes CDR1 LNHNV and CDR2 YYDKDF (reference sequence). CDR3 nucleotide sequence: TGTGCCACCAGCAGAGATAAGGGCATCCTTCAAGAGACCCAGTACTTC. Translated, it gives CATSRDKGILQETQYF.

CDR3 residues: CASSVSGDGGYTF. Here the CDR3 DNA reads TGTGCCAGCAGTGTCTCAGGGGATGGGGGCTACACCTTC. V and J are TRBV6-1 and TRBJ1-2; a weak D match, TRBD1 (6 bases). V was shortened by 4 bases and J by 8 bases, with 14 bases between the two germline ends. The CDR3 contains 13 residues. From germline, CDR1 is MNHNS and CDR2 SASEGT.

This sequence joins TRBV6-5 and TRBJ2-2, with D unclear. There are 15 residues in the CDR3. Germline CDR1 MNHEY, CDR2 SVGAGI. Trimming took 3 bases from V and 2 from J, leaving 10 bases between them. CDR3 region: CASSYRRKNTGELFF. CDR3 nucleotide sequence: TGTGCCAGCAGTTATAGACGGAAAAACACCGGGGAGCTGTTTTTT.

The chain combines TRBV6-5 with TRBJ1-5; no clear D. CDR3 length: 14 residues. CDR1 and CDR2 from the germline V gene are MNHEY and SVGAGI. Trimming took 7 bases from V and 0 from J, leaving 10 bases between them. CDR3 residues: CASKEGYSNQPQHF. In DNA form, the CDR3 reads TGTGCCAGCAAGGAGGGATATAGCAATCAGCCCCAGCATTTT.

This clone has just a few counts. The CDR3: CASSLSGREQFF. For the CDR3, the DNA is TGTGCCAGCAGCCTTAGCGGGAGGGAGCAGTTCTTC. V is TRBV11-2 and J is TRBJ2-1, with 10 positions matching TRBD2. The CDR3 runs 12 residues. The J segment lost 10 bases and the V segment lost 5 bases, leaving 2 bases of the junction unmatched. The germline CDR1 and CDR2 sequences are SGHAT and FQNNGV.

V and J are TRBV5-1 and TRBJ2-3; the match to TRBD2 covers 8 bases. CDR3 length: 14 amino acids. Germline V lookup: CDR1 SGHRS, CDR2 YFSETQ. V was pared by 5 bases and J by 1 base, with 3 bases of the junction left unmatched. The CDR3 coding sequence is TGCGCCAGCAGAAAAGCGGGAGGCACAGATACGCAGTATTTT. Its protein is CASRKAGGTDTQYF.

As DNA, the CDR3 is TGTGCCAGCAGCTGGGGGACAGGGAAAGCAAACGAGCAGTACTTC. It specifies CASSWGTGKANEQYF. This chain joins TRBV6-6 and TRBJ2-7; 9 bases fit TRBD1. The CDR3 loop spans 15 amino acids. CDR1 is MNHNY and CDR2 is SVGAGI in the germline V gene (reference sequence). V gave up 6 bases and J gave up 5 bases; unmatched junction bases: 11.

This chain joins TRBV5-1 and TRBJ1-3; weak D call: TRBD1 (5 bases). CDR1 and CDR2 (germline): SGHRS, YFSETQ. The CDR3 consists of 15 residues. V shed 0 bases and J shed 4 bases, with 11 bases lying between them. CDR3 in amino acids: CASSLGGAGGNTIYF. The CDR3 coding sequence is TGCGCCAGCAGCTTGGGGGGCGCGGGAGGAAACACCATATATTTT.

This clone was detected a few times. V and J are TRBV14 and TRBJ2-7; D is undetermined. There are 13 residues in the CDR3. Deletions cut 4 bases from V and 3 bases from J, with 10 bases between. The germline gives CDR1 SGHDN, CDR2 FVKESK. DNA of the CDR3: TGTGCCAGCAGCCTCTTACCGAACTACGAGCAGTACTTC. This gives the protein CASSLLPNYEQYF.

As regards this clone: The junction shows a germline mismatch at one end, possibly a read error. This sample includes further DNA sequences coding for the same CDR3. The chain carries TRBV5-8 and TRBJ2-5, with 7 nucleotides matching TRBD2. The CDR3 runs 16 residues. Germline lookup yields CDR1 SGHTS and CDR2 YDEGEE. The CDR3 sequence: CASSLPRETLQETQYF. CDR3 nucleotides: TGTGCCAGCAGCCTCCCGCGGGAGACTCTTCAAGAGACTCAGTACTTC.

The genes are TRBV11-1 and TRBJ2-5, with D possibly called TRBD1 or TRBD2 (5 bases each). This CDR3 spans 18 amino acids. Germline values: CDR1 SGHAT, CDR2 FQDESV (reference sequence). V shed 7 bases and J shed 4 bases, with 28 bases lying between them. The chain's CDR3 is CASTLPSPGQGVRETQYF. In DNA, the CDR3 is TGTGCCAGCACCCTTCCCTCCCCGGGTCAGGGAGTCCGAGAGACCCAGTACTTC.